The 8 T cell receptor beta chains below come from one sample, sequenced in a study of read filtering for tumor transcriptome and immune sequencing. From 300 to 450 ng of RNA, a library with molecular barcoded alpha/delta and beta/gamma adaptors was made. TCRdb ran MiXCR on the reads and lists one entry per CDR3 protein. In the table there are tens of thousands of distinct CDR3 sequences, 20% to 25% of which are singletons. Material: a population of CD138-negative cells sorted from bone marrow. Receptors originate from a donor aged 40 or older with multiple myeloma.

This clonotype was seen only once. Given a far larger clone just one base away, this is likely a sequencing read error. This chain links TRBV10-3 with TRBJ2-1, with 9 bases matching TRBD1. The CDR3 length is 14 residues. The V segment lost 5 bases and the J segment 9 bases; nucleotides outside the gene matches: 8. Germline assignment: CDR1 ENHRY and CDR2 SYGVKD. Here the CDR3 DNA reads TGTGCCATCAGTCAAGGGACAGGGATGGGTGAGCAGTTCTTC. This codes for CAISQGTGMGEQFF.

The rearrangement links TRBV7-6 to TRBJ2-5, with 15 bases identical to TRBD2. The CDR3 extends over 19 amino acids. CDR1 and CDR2 (germline): SGHVS, FNYEAQ. V trimming: 6 bases; J trimming: 1 base; junction bases outside the gene matches: 12. CDR3 bases: TGTGCCAGCAGTCCGAGGACTAGCGGGAGGGCCGGCCTCCAAGAGACCCAGTACTTC. Amino acids: CASSPRTSGRAGLQETQYF.

This clonotype was detected many times. The CDR3 DNA reads TGCGCCAGCACCATCTCTCAGGGAAGGAACACCGGGGAGCTGTTTTTT. Amino acid sequence: CASTISQGRNTGELFF. The V gene is TRBV5-1, the J gene TRBJ2-2, with a possible D match to TRBD1 (5 bases). Germline V lookup: CDR1 SGHRS, CDR2 YFSETQ. Trimming removed 6 bases from V and 1 base from J, with 16 bases in between. The CDR3 spans 16 residues.

This clonotype has at least ten counts. This rearrangement joins TRBV5-1 to TRBJ2-1; 9 bases fit TRBD1. The CDR3 runs 15 residues. Germline CDR1 SGHRS, CDR2 YFSETQ. V shed 4 bases and J 2 bases; nucleotides not matched to a gene: 4. CDR3 nucleotides: TGCGCCAGCAGCGCGGGACAGGGAACCTACAATGAGCAGTTCTTC. Translation gives CASSAGQGTYNEQFF.

Remarks on this clonotype: This could be a read error, since a much larger clone is one nucleotide away. The chain joins TRBV30 to TRBJ2-1; 11 positions agree with TRBD2. Germline V CDR1 and CDR2: GTSNPN, SVGIG (reference sequence). The CDR3 totals 14 residues. The chain's CDR3 is CAWSVTSGINEQLF. The CDR3, as DNA: TGTGCCTGGAGTGTGACTAGCGGGATAAATGAGCAGCTCTTC. Full variable domain (missing parts from reference TRBV30 and TRBJ2-1): SQTIHQWPATLVQPVGSPLSLECTVEGTSNPNLYWYRQAAGRGLQLLFYSVGIGQISSEVPQNLSASRPQDRQFILSSKKLLLSDSGFYLCAWSVTSGINEQLFGPGTRLTVL.

This clonotype was seen ten or more times. The V call is TRBV28, the J call TRBJ1-1; 7 nucleotides align to TRBD1. Germline V gene data show CDR1 as MDHEN and CDR2 as SYDVKM. The CDR3 totals 15 residues. The J segment lost 1 base and the V segment lost 6 bases, leaving 8 bases of the junction unmatched. The CDR3 loop is CASRRTGAENTEAFF. The CDR3 nucleotides read TGTGCCAGCAGGAGAACAGGGGCCGAGAACACTGAAGCTTTCTTT. The variable domain in full, with the rest retrieved from reference TRBV28 and TRBJ1-1, is DVKVTQSSRYLVKRTGEKVFLECVQDMDHENMFWYRQDPGLGLRLIYFSYDVKMKEKGDIPEGYSVSREKKERFSLILESASTNQTSMYLCASRRTGAENTEAFFGQGTRLTVV.

Many counts were recorded for this clonotype. The chain joins TRBV6-6 to TRBJ1-2; 7 bases are a match to TRBD1. Germline CDR1 and CDR2: MNHNY and SVGAGI (reference sequence). The length of the CDR3 is 14 residues. J gave up 5 bases and V 7 bases, and 10 bases lay outside the gene matches. The CDR3 loop is CASILDRQFYGYTF. The CDR3 DNA follows: TGTGCCAGCATCCTGGACAGGCAATTTTATGGCTACACCTTC.

In regard to this clonotype: A read error may account for a junction end that differs from germline. The chain couples TRBV5-1 to TRBJ2-1; 7 bases align to TRBD1. Germline V gives CDR1 SGHRS, CDR2 YFSETQ. CDR3 size: 15 residues. The CDR3 protein is CACSFRQGSANDQFF. CDR3 DNA sequence: TGCGCCTGCAGCTTCCGACAGGGTTCCGCCAATGATCAGTTCTTC.